One sample yielded the 9 T cell receptor beta chains listed below, sequenced in a study of beta chain features in type 1 diabetes. Every isolated RNA sample was fully reverse transcribed, so sequencing captured expressed TCRB transcripts. Some clones are missing from TCRdb's copy, which holds only in-frame ones; the method was immunoSEQ multiplex PCR. The sample shows more than 110,000 clones, less than 8.5% of them seen only once. The sample taken for sequencing was central memory CD4+ T cells from blood. The receptors shown here come from a woman in her twenties or thirties in good health.

This clone came up a few times. The chain is built from TRBV9 and TRBJ1-6; the match to TRBD1 covers 8 bases. The V gene end was trimmed by 6 bases and the J gene end by 5 bases; junction bases not matched to a gene: 10. The CDR3 contains 16 residues. Germline lookup yields CDR1 SGDLS and CDR2 YYNGEE. DNA for the CDR3: TGTGCCAGCACCCCCGAGGGACAGGCGAATAATTCACCCCTCCACTTT. The encoded protein is CASTPEGQANNSPLHF.

Only a few counts were recorded for this clone. The chain recombines TRBV6-5 with TRBJ2-1; D not certain. The CDR3 length is 15 residues. Trimming cost V 2 bases and J 4 bases, with 12 bases left between them. Germline loops: CDR1 MNHEY, CDR2 SVGAGI. CDR3 sequence reads: CASSYSPLLYNEQFF. CDR3 bases: TGTGCCAGCAGTTACAGCCCCCTCCTGTACAATGAGCAGTTCTTC.

This clone was recorded at least ten times. The V call is TRBV11-2, the J call TRBJ2-3; tentative D call: TRBD2 (6 bases). Trimming left V 4 bases short and J 6 bases short, with 17 bases between. The CDR3 totals 15 residues. The V gene's germline CDR1 is SGHAT and CDR2 FQNNGV. The CDR3 sequence is CASSSFRSGMDTQYF. Here the CDR3 DNA reads TGTGCCAGCAGCTCTTTCCGTAGCGGTATGGATACGCAGTATTTT.

This sequence joins TRBV5-4 and TRBJ2-5, with D perhaps matching TRBD1 (5 bases). V lost 3 bases and J lost 5, with 14 bases in between. CDR3 length: 14 amino acids. Germline values: CDR1 SGHNT, CDR2 YYREEE (reference sequence). CDR3 protein: CASSSGPGRETQYF. CDR3 bases: TGTGCCAGCAGCTCAGGGCCCGGAAGGGAGACCCAGTACTTC.

This clone was counted between two and nine times. The chain has TRBV10-3 and TRBJ1-2, with 7 bases matching TRBD1. Trimming took 6 bases from V and 5 from J; bases not matched to a gene: 3. The CDR3 contains 12 residues. Germline assignment: CDR1 ENHRY and CDR2 SYGVKD. CDR3 nucleotides: TGTGCCATCAGGGCAGGGGGATATGGCTACACCTTC. This gives the protein CAIRAGGYGYTF.

This clone was seen ten or more times. The J gene is TRBJ2-3, the V gene TRBV18; possible D gene TRBD2, 5 bases. Germline CDR1 KGHSH, CDR2 LQKENI. The ends were cut back, 0 bases at V and 2 bases at J, with 12 bases in the middle. The CDR3 extends over 16 amino acids. CDR3 protein: CASSPPEVAHTDTQYF. The CDR3 DNA reads as TGTGCCAGCTCACCACCGGAAGTAGCGCACACAGATACGCAGTATTTT.

This clone was seen a few times. The gene calls are TRBV6-5 and TRBJ2-1, with D tentatively TRBD2 (6 bases). Germline CDR1 and CDR2: MNHEY and SVGAGI. This CDR3 is built from 15 residues. Trimming cost V 4 bases and J 0 bases, with 10 bases left between them. The chain's CDR3 is CASSLASVSYNEQFF. DNA of the CDR3: TGTGCCAGCAGTTTAGCTAGCGTCTCCTACAATGAGCAGTTCTTC.

CDR3 protein: CASSDQGAPELNEQFF. CDR3 DNA: TGTGCCAGCAGCGACCAGGGGGCCCCCGAACTGAATGAGCAGTTCTTC. The J gene is TRBJ2-1, the V gene TRBV9; 8 bases agree with TRBD1. Germline lookup yields CDR1 SGDLS and CDR2 YYNGEE. The CDR3 loop spans 16 amino acids. V shed 3 bases and J 7 bases; nucleotides not matched to a gene: 12.

This clone turned up a few times. The chain combines TRBV7-9 with TRBJ2-1; TRBD1 agrees at 9 bases. V lost 2 bases and J lost 3; bases outside the gene matches: 2. Germline CDR1 is SEHNR and CDR2 is FQNEAQ (reference sequence). The CDR3 loop spans 15 amino acids. The CDR3 DNA follows: TGTGCCAGCAGCTTAATGACAGGGGGCTACAATGAGCAGTTCTTC. It is translated as CASSLMTGGYNEQFF.